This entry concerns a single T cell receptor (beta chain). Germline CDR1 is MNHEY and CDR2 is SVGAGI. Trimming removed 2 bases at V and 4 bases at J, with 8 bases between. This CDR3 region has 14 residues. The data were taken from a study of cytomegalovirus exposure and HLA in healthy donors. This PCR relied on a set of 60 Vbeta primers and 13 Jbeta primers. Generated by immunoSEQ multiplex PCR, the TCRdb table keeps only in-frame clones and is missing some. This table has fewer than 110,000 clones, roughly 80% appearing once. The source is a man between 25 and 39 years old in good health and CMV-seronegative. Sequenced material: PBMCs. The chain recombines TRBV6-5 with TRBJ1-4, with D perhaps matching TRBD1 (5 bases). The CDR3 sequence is CASSYGGINEKLFF. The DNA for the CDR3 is TGTGCCAGCAGTTACGGGGGGATTAATGAAAAACTGTTTTTT.